The clone carrying this T cell receptor beta chain has more than one count but fewer than ten. The assay was immunoSEQ multiplex PCR, and TCRdb's table has in-frame clones only and misses some. The table has approximately 76,000 clones, around 88% seen once. This specimen comes from a study of blood T cell repertoires in COVID-19. Across the study: In each case, the material was cDNA or gDNA derived from T cells, B-cell-depleted T cells, or PBMCs.

The germline CDR1 and CDR2 sequences are LNHNV and YYDKDF (reference sequence). V dropped 0 bases and J dropped 3 bases, with 9 bases sitting between them. The CDR3 extends over 15 amino acids. J is TRBJ1-3 and V is TRBV15; the D is unclear. This TCR was sampled from a man aged 25 to 45 with acute or convalescent COVID-19. Sequenced input: peripheral blood. The CDR3 loop is CATSRDTAHGNTIYF. The CDR3 bases are TGTGCCACCAGCAGAGACACCGCACATGGAAACACCATATATTTT.